This T cell receptor beta chain comes out of a study of shared clonotypes between healthy human individuals (dated by TCRdb to about 2020). Concerning the study at large: Two women and a few men aged 18 to 49 years were included in the cohort. For each donor, three plates each were used for CD4 naive and CD4 memory, two plates were used for CD8 naive, and one plate was used for CD8 memory. Blood TCR repertoires of a handful of healthy adults were deeply sequenced to estimate repertoire size and the extent of clonotype sharing between individuals. Libraries were prepared and TCR repertoires were sequenced by different laboratories using diverse techniques, in order to increase sequencing depth and limit assay-specific biases. Per donor, leukapheresis produced somewhere between about 0.85 and 9.5 billion PBMCs.

Turning to this clone: The antigen it recognizes is unknown. The record has no base qualities; no much larger clone is one base away.

The paper's findings and limits, for the study overall: Because the study included a small number of donors, the genetic and exposure-history diversity represented was limited. Compared with non-shared clonotypes, the clonotypes found in all four sorted-subset donors had higher generation probabilities. Sampling was limited to blood, and TCR repertoires in tissue likely differ from TCR repertoires in blood. Incomplete sequencing was indicated by rarefaction of sorted-subset datasets, despite the large sequencing depth. Larger estimated clonotype richness was generally found for naive subsets than for memory subsets. Pairwise subsampling led to the expectation that sequencing depth would affect the degree of clonotype sharing among donors. Across four donors, 5% to 6% of naive CD4, approximately 4% of naive CD8, approximately 2.5% of memory CD4, and under 0.45% of memory CD8 clonotypes were shared.

Reading the germline V gene gives CDR1 MDHEN and CDR2 SYDVKM. The trim is 11 bases for V and 5 bases for J, with a gap of 18 bases between the germline ends. The CDR3 has 13 amino acids, counting the end cysteine and phenylalanine. Only the CDR3 DNA stays, 39 bases, in frame from base 1. Using the deep immunoSEQ assay, multiplex PCR amplified TCR CDR3 regions from genomic DNA. For each cell subset, the extracted genomic DNA was distributed evenly across all wells of several immunoSEQ 96-well plates, and each plate served as one replicate. For sorted subsets, 150 to 200 ng genomic DNA, equal to tens of thousands of T cell genomes, was loaded into each replicate PCR. Purified libraries were measured with a Qubit 3.0 fluorometer, size-checked on a Bioanalyzer 2100, and measured again with the KAPA Library Quantification kit. Each immunoSEQ 96-well plate was sequenced on its own single-read 150-cycle Illumina NextSeq 550 flow cell. The paper's processing steps were these. The immunoSEQ output contained only junctional sequences without quality scores, so filtering could not match that applied to full-length reads. Sequences were annotated with PyIR, a Python wrapper for IgBLAST v1.9, and V/J genes and CDR3 were assigned using IMGT germline references. Reads were removed for weak V/J assignments (E-value above 1e-6), missing CDR3, stop codons, out-of-frame junctions, or ambiguous translated residues. V3J clonotypes were defined by identical inferred V gene, J gene, and CDR3 amino acid sequence. The percentage overlap between two repertoires was calculated by dividing the number of shared unique clonotypes by the size of the smaller repertoire. Repertoire richness was assessed with RTK rarefaction, the Chao1 estimator, and Recon v2.1 estimates of unobserved clonotypes. For all TCRbeta clonotypes obtained by the gDNA method from four donors, generation probabilities were computed with OLGA. As stored in TCRdb, this immuneACCESS dataset retains in-frame rearrangements with V and J assigned. A fraction of the clones does not appear; measured against another copy, unresolved V genes explain less than half of the discrepancy, and the remainder lacks a known reason. V, J and clone size were drawn from that table, and D and trimming were deduced from the DNA. The sample records over 850,000 clones, more than 75% of which are singletons. The ten top clones hold roughly 0.61% of the sample.

The donors were healthy, HIV-negative adults who had no recently reported acute infections or vaccinations. Every donor was a Caucasian adult living in Nashville, Tennessee, USA. Magnetic negative selection was used to enrich CD4+ T cells, after which naive cells were positively selected on CD45RA and the negative fraction became the memory subset. Blood was collected by leukapheresis, and PBMCs were isolated by Ficoll-Histopaque density gradient centrifugation and then cryopreserved in liquid nitrogen vapor phase. Analytical flow cytometry was used to check the purity and quantity of every magnetically sorted T cell population. From each sorted fraction, genomic DNA was isolated and quantified by UV absorbance on a Nanodrop 2000c.

Recombination connected TRBV28 to TRBJ1-2; the D gene is perhaps TRBD1, from 5 matching bases. The sequence was obtained from a man between 18 and 35 years old in good health. Some clones in this sample may be carry-over from other donors' samples. Material for sequencing was memory CD4+ T cells from PBMCs. The sample's cell subset or site label, decoded: CD45RA-negative fraction. The DNA is TGTGCCGCGGCAGGGCAGTCCATATATGGCTACACCTTC. Protein translation: CAAAGQSIYGYTF.